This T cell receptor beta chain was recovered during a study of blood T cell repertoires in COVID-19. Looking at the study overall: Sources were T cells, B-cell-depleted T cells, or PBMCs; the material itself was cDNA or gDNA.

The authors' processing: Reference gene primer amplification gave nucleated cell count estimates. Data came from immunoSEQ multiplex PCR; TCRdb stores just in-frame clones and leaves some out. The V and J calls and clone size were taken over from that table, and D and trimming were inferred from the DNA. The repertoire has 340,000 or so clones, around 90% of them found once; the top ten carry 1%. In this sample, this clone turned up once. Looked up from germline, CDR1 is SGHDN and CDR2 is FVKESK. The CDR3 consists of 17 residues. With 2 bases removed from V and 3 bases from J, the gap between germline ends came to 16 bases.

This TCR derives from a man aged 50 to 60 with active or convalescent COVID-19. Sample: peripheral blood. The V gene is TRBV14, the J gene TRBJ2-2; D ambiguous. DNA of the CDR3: TGTGCCAGCAGCCAAAACAGCCTTTACTCGGACACCGGGGAGCTGTTTTTT. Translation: CASSQNSLYSDTGELFF.